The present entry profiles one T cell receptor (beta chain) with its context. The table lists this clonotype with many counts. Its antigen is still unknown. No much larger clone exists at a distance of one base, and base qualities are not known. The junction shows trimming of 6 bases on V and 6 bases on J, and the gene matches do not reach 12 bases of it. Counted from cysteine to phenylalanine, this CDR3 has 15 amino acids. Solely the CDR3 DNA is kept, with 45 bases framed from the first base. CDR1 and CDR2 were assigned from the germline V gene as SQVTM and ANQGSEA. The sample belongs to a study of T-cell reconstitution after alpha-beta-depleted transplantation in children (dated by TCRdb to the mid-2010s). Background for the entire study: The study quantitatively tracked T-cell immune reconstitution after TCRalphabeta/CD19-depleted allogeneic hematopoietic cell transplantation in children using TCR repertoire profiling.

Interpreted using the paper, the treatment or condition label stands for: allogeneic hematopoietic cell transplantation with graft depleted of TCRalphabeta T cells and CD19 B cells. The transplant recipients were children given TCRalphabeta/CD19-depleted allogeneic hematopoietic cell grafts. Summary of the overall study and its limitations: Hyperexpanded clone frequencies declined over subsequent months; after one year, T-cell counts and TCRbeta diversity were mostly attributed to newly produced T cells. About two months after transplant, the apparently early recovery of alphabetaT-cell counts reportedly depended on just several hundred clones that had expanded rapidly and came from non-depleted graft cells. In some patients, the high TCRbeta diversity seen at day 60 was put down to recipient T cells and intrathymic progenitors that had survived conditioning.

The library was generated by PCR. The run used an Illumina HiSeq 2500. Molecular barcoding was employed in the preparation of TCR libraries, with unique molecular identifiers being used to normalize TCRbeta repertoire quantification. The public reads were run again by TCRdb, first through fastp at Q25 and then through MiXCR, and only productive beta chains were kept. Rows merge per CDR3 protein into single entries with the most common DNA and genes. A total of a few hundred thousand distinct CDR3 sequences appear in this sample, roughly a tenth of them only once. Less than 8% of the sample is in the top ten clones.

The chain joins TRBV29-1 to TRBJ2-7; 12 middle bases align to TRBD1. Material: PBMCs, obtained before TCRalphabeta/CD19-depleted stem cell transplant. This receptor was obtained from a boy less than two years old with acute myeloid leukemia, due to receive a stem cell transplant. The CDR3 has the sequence CSVNSGTGGRVEQYF. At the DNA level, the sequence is TGCAGCGTCAACTCCGGGACAGGGGGCCGGGTCGAGCAGTACTTC.